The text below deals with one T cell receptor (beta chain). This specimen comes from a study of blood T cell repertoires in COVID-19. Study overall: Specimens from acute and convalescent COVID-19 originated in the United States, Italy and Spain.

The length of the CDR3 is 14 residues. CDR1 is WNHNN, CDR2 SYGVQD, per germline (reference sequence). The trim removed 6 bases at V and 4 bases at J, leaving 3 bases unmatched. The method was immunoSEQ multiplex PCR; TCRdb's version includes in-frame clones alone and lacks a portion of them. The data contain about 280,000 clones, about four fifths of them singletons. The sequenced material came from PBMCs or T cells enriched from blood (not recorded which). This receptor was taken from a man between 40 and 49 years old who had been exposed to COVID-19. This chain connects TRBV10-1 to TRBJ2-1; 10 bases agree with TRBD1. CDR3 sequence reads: CASSRDRGYNEQFF. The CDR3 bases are TGCGCCAGCAGCCGGGACAGGGGTTACAATGAGCAGTTCTTC.